The clone carrying this T cell receptor beta chain showed up many times. CDR1 and CDR2 from the germline V gene are SGDLS and YYNGEE. This CDR3 has 14 amino acids. Germline trimming cut 8 bases from V and 2 bases from J; bases unmatched to any gene: 3. The cDNA was generated through 5'RACE incorporating 10-nucleotide random UMIs. TCRdb reprocessed the 5' RACE reads with MiXCR, giving one entry per CDR3 protein. Of about 59,000 distinct CDR3 sequences in the sample, about 25% were seen once. As to time point: technical triplicate 2. The unsorted libraries had their origin in 2 million PBMCs stored at -80 C. These data belong to a study of neurological immune-mediated disorders.

The sequencing sample was made of PBMCs. The source is a man in his sixties with HTLV-1-associated myelopathy (HAM/TSP). The V gene is TRBV9, the J gene TRBJ2-2, with TRBD2 identical over 10 bases. Written as DNA, the CDR3 is TGTGCCAGTACTAGCGGGATTAACACCGGGGAGCTGTTTTTT. Protein sequence: CASTSGINTGELFF.